The 2 T cell receptor beta chains below all came from one sample that was sequenced in a study of tumor-infiltrating lymphocytes in primary liver carcinoma. cDNA specific to TCR beta was made from 500 to 650 ng of total RNA, with a constant-region primer employed for priming. Amplification in three nested multiplex PCR rounds with slightly modified ARM-PCR gave rise to TCR beta libraries. Researchers ran the first two PCR rounds for roughly 10 cycles each with TRBV1-TRBV30 forward primers and a C-beta reverse primer. Each CDR3 protein is one row after TCRdb ran MiXCR on the multiplex PCR reads. Counted here are fewer than 75,000 distinct CDR3 sequences, around 64% occurring once; the ten biggest clones make up 55% to 70%. RNA and DNA were co-extracted from approximately 20-30 mg of unsorted bulk tissue. The sequencing input was liver tumor tissue from sampling region 2. Subset specified: tumor region T2, inferior pole. Receptors originate from a man aged 35 to 55 with primary liver carcinoma and hepatitis B virus infection.

About this clonotype itself: A read error may produce the germline difference seen at one junction end. J is TRBJ2-7 and V is TRBV5-1, with D unclear. Germline assignment: CDR1 SGHRS and CDR2 YFSETQ. CDR3 length: 15 amino acids. This chain's CDR3 is CASSLAISPLYEQYF. The CDR3, as DNA: TGCGCCAGCAGCTTGGCGATCTCCCCCCTCTACGAGCAGTATTTC.

A remark on this clonotype: This CDR3 is missing its conserved last phenylalanine or tryptophan, likely due to a read error. For the CDR3, the DNA is TGCACCAGCAGCCTTGACCGAGGGGATTCACCCCTCCACTCT. Its protein is CTSSLDRGDSPLHS. J is TRBJ1-6 and V is TRBV4-3; possibly TRBD1 for D (5 bases). CDR1 is LGHNA and CDR2 is YSLEER in the germline V gene. This CDR3 contains 14 residues.